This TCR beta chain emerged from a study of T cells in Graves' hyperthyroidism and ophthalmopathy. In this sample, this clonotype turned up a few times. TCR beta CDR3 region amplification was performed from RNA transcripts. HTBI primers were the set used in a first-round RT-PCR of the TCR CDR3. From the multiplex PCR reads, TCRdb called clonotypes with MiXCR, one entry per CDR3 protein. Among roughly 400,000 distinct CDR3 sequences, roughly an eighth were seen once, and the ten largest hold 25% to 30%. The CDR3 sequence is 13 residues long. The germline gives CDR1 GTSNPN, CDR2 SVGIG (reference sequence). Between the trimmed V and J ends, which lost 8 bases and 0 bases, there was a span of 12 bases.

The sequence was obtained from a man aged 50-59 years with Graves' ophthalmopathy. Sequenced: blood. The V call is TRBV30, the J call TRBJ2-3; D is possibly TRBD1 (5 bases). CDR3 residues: CAKSGASTDTQYF. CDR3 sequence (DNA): TGTGCCAAAAGTGGGGCTAGCACAGATACGCAGTATTTT.